Listed below are T cell receptor beta chains from one sample, sequenced in a study of graft-versus-host responses after intestinal transplantation. These TCRs' antigens remain unknown. TCRdb's copy holds only in-frame clones and misses some; the assay was immunoSEQ multiplex PCR. The repertoire holds 80,000 to 95,000 clones, with approximately 94% as singletons. The sample here was unstimulated CD8+ T cells sorted from spleen or lymph node cells, taken before intestinal transplant. The source is a human donor who received an intestinal transplant. CDR3s include the opening cysteine and the closing phenylalanine or tryptophan. The D gene is left open where the match is weak. Clone sizes are given selectively: once, few, many, or a class where the clone is expanded.

D gene,J gene,clone size,V gene,CDR3 DNA,CDR3 protein
TRBD1,TRBJ1-3,-,TRBV9,TGTGCCAGCAGCGTAGACAGGGGCACTGGAAACACCATATATTTT,CASSVDRGTGNTIYF
TRBD1,TRBJ2-7,-,TRBV7-9,TGTGCCAGCAGCCAATCCGGGACAGGGAAAGAGCAGTACTTC,CASSQSGTGKEQYF
TRBD1,TRBJ2-1,-,TRBV27,TGTGCCAGCAGTGTTGGGACAGGGGAATACAATGAGCAGTTCTTC,CASSVGTGEYNEQFF
-,TRBJ1-5,-,TRBV27,TGTGCCAGCAGTTTGGCCTTTAATCAGCCCCAGCATTTT,CASSLAFNQPQHF
-,TRBJ2-7,once,TRBV5-1,TGCGCCAGCAGCACCAACAGGGCTGGGCACGAGCAGTACTTC,CASSTNRAGHEQYF
-,TRBJ1-1,-,TRBV29-1,TGCAGCGTTGAAGGTATAACTGAAGCTTTCTTT,CSVEGITEAFF
TRBD1,TRBJ2-7,-,TRBV29-1,TGCAGCGTTGGGGGGACAGGGACCTCCTACGAGCAGTACTTC,CSVGGTGTSYEQYF
TRBD2,TRBJ2-3,-,TRBV4-3,TGCGCCAGCAGCCAAGATAAACTAGCGGGAGGAGACACAGATACGCAGTATTTT,CASSQDKLAGGDTDTQYF
-,TRBJ1-2,-,TRBV7-2,TGTGCCAGCAGCTTAGGGGGAGGAGGCTATGGCTACACCTTC,CASSLGGGGYGYTF
TRBD1,TRBJ2-7,few,TRBV10-1,TGCGCCAGCAGTGAGTCCCGATGGACAGGGGGCTCCTACGAGCAGTACTTC,CASSESRWTGGSYEQYF
-,TRBJ2-5,-,TRBV7-9,TGTGCCGAACAGGGAGAAGACCAAGAGACCCAGTACTTC,CAEQGEDQETQYF
-,TRBJ2-1,-,TRBV19,TGTGCCAGTAGTCTACATCCCGGGACAAGTAATGAGCAGTTCTTC,CASSLHPGTSNEQFF
TRBD2,TRBJ2-3,-,TRBV7-2,TGTGCCAGCAGCCATCTAAGGGGACTAGCAGTCACAGATACGCAGTATTTT,CASSHLRGLAVTDTQYF
-,TRBJ1-1,-,TRBV4-1,TGCGCCAGCAGCCAAGTGGCGACTCGGGAAGCTTTCTTT,CASSQVATREAFF
-,TRBJ2-7,few,TRBV10-2,TGCGCCAGCAGTCCCATGGTTCCGAGCTCCTACGAGCAGTACTTC,CASSPMVPSSYEQYF
TRBD2,TRBJ2-7,-,TRBV2,TGTGCCAGCAGATCCGCCCTAGCGGGGGGCCTCTCCTACGAGCAGTACTTC,CASRSALAGGLSYEQYF
-,TRBJ2-1,-,TRBV4-3,TGCGCCAGCAGCCATTCCATCAGCGTTGAGCAGTTCTTC,CASSHSISVEQFF
TRBD1,TRBJ2-2,-,TRBV9,TGTGCCAGCAGCGTAGGGGACAGGGAAGGTGACGGGGAGCTGTTTTTT,CASSVGDREGDGELFF
-,TRBJ2-7,-,TRBV14,TGTGCCAGCAGCCAAGAAGCGTGGGTTCGGCTGGGCTTC,CASSQEAWVRLGF
TRBD2,TRBJ2-3,-,TRBV2,TGTGCCAGCAGCCGCCTAGCGGGGGGGCGGGTACCCACAGATACGCAGTATTTT,CASSRLAGGRVPTDTQYF
-,TRBJ1-5,-,TRBV19,TGTGCCAGTAGTATCAGCCAGGGTGCTTATTATCAGCCCCAGCATTTT,CASSISQGAYYQPQHF
TRBD2,TRBJ2-7,few,TRBV27,TGTGCCAGCCGCACGGGAGGGACCGAGCAGTACTTC,CASRTGGTEQYF
-,TRBJ2-7,-,TRBV7-9,TGTGCCAGCAGCTTACAGGGTGGGTACGAGCAGTACTTC,CASSLQGGYEQYF
-,TRBJ2-7,-,TRBV7-6,TGTGCCAGCAGCTTAGCCAACAGGGCCGTGGACGAGCAGTACTTC,CASSLANRAVDEQYF
TRBD1,TRBJ2-7,-,TRBV18,TGTGCCAGCTCACCCGGACAGGGGGCAGGGTACGAGCAGTACTTC,CASSPGQGAGYEQYF
-,TRBJ1-2,-,TRBV11-3,TGTGCCAGCAGCCCTGCCCGTGAGAACTATGGCTACACCTTC,CASSPARENYGYTF
-,TRBJ1-4,-,TRBV30,TGTGCCTGGAGTTTTACAGGATCAACTAATGAAAAACTGTTTTTT,CAWSFTGSTNEKLFF
TRBD1,TRBJ1-2,-,TRBV19,TGTGCCAGTAGTATTCGACAGGGGGATGCCTATGGCTACACCTTC,CASSIRQGDAYGYTF
TRBD2,TRBJ2-7,-,TRBV6-6,TGTGCCAGCAGTTACGCTAGCGGGGATCGGGGGGAGCAGTACTTC,CASSYASGDRGEQYF
-,TRBJ1-1,-,TRBV4-1,TGCGCCAGCAGCCAAGAAGTCGGGGTCACTGAAGCTTTCTTT,CASSQEVGVTEAFF
-,TRBJ1-2,-,TRBV27,TGTGCCAGCATGAAGGGAGATGGCTACACCTTC,CASMKGDGYTF
TRBD1,TRBJ1-1,-,TRBV9,TGTGCCAGCAGCACAGGGGGCGCGTGGACTGAAGCTTTCTTT,CASSTGGAWTEAFF
TRBD1,TRBJ1-2,-,TRBV7-8,TGTGCCAGCAGCTTAGACCGGGTGGGCAGGGGGCGAGAGGACACCTTC,CASSLDRVGRGREDTF
-,TRBJ1-1,-,TRBV6-5,TGTGCCAGCAGTTTTATTGGACAGAGGAACACTGAAGCTTTCTTT,CASSFIGQRNTEAFF
-,TRBJ1-3,few,TRBV4-1,TGCGCCAGCAGCCAAGAAAGAACAGGGTACGGTGGAAACACCATATATTTT,CASSQERTGYGGNTIYF
TRBD2,TRBJ2-5,once,TRBV4-1,TGCGCCAGCAGCCACCAAAGGACTAGCGGGGAAGAGACCCAGTACTTC,CASSHQRTSGEETQYF